Sequencing of this T cell receptor beta chain was carried out in a study of blood T cells in healthy people across ages. This clonotype has just a few counts. Together with a sample-barcoded 5' primer, a J-beta primer mix was included in a second PCR lasting about 6 to 12 cycles. TCRdb passed the 5' RACE reads through MiXCR, listing each CDR3 protein once. The data hold approximately 810,000 distinct CDR3 sequences, with roughly 26% observed a single time. V was shortened by 3 bases and J by 0 bases, with 10 bases between the two germline ends. Germline V gene sequence: CDR1 SGHRS, CDR2 YFSETQ. CDR3 size: 14 residues.

Specimen: blood. This receptor was taken from a woman of 80 years or more in good health. The chain uses TRBV5-1 and TRBJ2-7; D is ambiguous. As DNA, the CDR3 is TGCGCCAGCAGCTGGGTCAGTGGCTCCTACGAGCAGTACTTC. It encodes CASSWVSGSYEQYF. Based on the CDR3 plus reference TRBV5-1 and TRBJ2-7, the full variable domain is KAGVTQTPRYLIKTRGQQVTLSCSPISGHRSVSWYQQTPGQGLQFLFEYFSETQRNKGNFPGRFSGRQFSNSRSEMNVSTLELGDSALYLCASSWVSGSYEQYFGPGTRLTVT.